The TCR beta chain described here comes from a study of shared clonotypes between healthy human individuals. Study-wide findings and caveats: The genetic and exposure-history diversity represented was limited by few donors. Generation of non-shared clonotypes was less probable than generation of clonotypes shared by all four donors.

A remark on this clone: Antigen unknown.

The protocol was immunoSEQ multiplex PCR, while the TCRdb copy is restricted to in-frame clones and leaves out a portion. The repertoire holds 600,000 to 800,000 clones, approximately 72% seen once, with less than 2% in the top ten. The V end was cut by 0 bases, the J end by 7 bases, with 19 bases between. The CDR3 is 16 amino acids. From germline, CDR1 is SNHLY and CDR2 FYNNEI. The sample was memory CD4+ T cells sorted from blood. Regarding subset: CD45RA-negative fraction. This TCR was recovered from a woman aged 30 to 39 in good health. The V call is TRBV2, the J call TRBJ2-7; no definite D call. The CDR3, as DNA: TGTGCCAGCAGTGAAGCGCTTCACTCGGCTCTCCGGGAGCAGTACTTC. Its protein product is CASSEALHSALREQYF.